The rows below give T cell receptor beta chains drawn from one sample of a study of blood T cell repertoires in COVID-19. Measured with immunoSEQ multiplex PCR; TCRdb has only the in-frame clones, and not every one. The sample lists approximately 190,000 clones, about 88% occurring once. The sequenced sample was PBMCs or T cells enriched from blood (not recorded which). Receptors originate from a middle-aged woman in a cohort exposed to, infected with or recovered from COVID-19 (not recorded which). Both conserved end residues are part of each CDR3. A D gene is named only where the DNA matches it firmly. Expanded clones are given a class, and other clones once, few, many or no size at all.

- | TRBJ1-2 | TRBV19 | TRBD1 | TGTGCCAGTAGTACAGGGGGCGGATATGGCTACACCTTC | CASSTGGGYGYTF
- | TRBJ1-6 | TRBV7-2 | - | TGTGCCAGCAGCTTAATGCGTGGAGGCAATTCACCCCTCCACTTT | CASSLMRGGNSPLHF
- | TRBJ2-7 | TRBV24-1 | TRBD2 | TGTGCCACCAGTGATTCTAGGACTAGCGGGGCCCCCTACGAGCAGTACTTC | CATSDSRTSGAPYEQYF
- | TRBJ1-2 | TRBV28 | - | TGTGCCAGCAGCCGACAGTTAGTTTATGGCTACACCTTC | CASSRQLVYGYTF
- | TRBJ1-1 | TRBV10-1 | - | TGCGCCAGCAGTGACAGTAACACTGAAGCTTTCTTT | CASSDSNTEAFF
- | TRBJ1-5 | TRBV10-3 | - | TGTGCCATCAGTGAGCTCGACCCGAGGGAAAATCAGCCCCAGCATTTT | CAISELDPRENQPQHF
- | TRBJ1-1 | TRBV11-2 | - | TGTGCCAGCAGCCCAACCCCGGGGGGGAACACTGAAGCTTTCTTT | CASSPTPGGNTEAFF
- | TRBJ2-1 | TRBV7-6 | TRBD2 | TGTGCCAGCAGCTCTGTAGGTTCGGGGGGGGCCGATTACAATGAGCAGTTCTTC | CASSSVGSGGADYNEQFF
once | TRBJ1-2 | TRBV28 | - | TGTGCCAGCAGCCTCCCGGGGGACTATGGCTACACCTTC | CASSLPGDYGYTF
- | TRBJ1-5 | TRBV27 | - | TGTGCCAGCAGTACCACAGGGACTCAGCCCCAGCATTTT | CASSTTGTQPQHF
- | TRBJ2-1 | TRBV7-8 | - | TGTGCCAGCAGCTTAGCGAGTAGGGGTAATGAGCAGTTCTTC | CASSLASRGNEQFF
- | TRBJ2-5 | TRBV27 | TRBD1 | TGTGCCAGCAGTCCATGGGACAGGGAAGAGACCCAGTACTTC | CASSPWDREETQYF
- | TRBJ2-3 | TRBV2 | TRBD1 | TGTGCCAGCAGCGGGACAGGGGGCTCCTATAGCACAGATACGCAGTATTTT | CASSGTGGSYSTDTQYF
- | TRBJ2-6 | TRBV18 | - | TGTGCCAGCTCACCACCGGCAGGGGTGACGGTCGGGGCCAACGTCCTGACTTTC | CASSPPAGVTVGANVLTF
- | TRBJ2-7 | TRBV7-8 | - | TGTGCCAGCAGCAAGACAGTCCGCTCCTACGAGCAGTACTTC | CASSKTVRSYEQYF
- | TRBJ1-5 | TRBV4-3 | TRBD1 | TGCGCCAGCAGCCAAGACACAGGGGAGCAGCCCCAGCATTTT | CASSQDTGEQPQHF
- | TRBJ1-6 | TRBV7-2 | - | TGTGCCAGCAGCTTATACCGGGAATCCAATAATTCACCCCTCCACTTT | CASSLYRESNNSPLHF
- | TRBJ2-7 | TRBV7-6 | TRBD2 | TGTGCCAGCAGCCCCCTTCCGCCTAGCGGGCGGAGCTCCTACGAGCAGTACTTC | CASSPLPPSGRSSYEQYF
- | TRBJ2-7 | TRBV6-5 | - | TGTGCCAGCAGTTACAGCGGCAATCTTCGCTACGAGCAGTACTTC | CASSYSGNLRYEQYF
- | TRBJ2-7 | TRBV27 | - | TGTGCCAGCAGTTTATCGTCTGACTACAGCTCCTACGAGCAGTACTTC | CASSLSSDYSSYEQYF
- | TRBJ1-1 | TRBV6-1 | - | TGTGCCAGCAGTGAAGAGATTGAGGGATTGAACACTGAAGCTTTCTTT | CASSEEIEGLNTEAFF
- | TRBJ1-5 | TRBV27 | - | TGTGCCAGCAGTTTTGCAGGGCGCTATCAGCCCCAGCATTTT | CASSFAGRYQPQHF
- | TRBJ2-3 | TRBV15 | TRBD2 | TGTGCCACCAGCAGAGCCCCTCCGGCTAGCGGGGCTACAGATACGCAGTATTTT | CATSRAPPASGATDTQYF
- | TRBJ2-5 | TRBV4-3 | TRBD1 | TGCGCCAGCAGCCAAGATAGGCTACAGGGGTCCTCTCAAGAGACCCAGTACTTC | CASSQDRLQGSSQETQYF
- | TRBJ1-5 | TRBV5-1 | - | TGCGCCAGCAGCTTGAGCGGGGGCAATCAGCCCCAGCATTTT | CASSLSGGNQPQHF
- | TRBJ1-2 | TRBV19 | TRBD1 | TGTGCCAGTACCTTACGCGGACAGGTGGACGGCTACACCTTC | CASTLRGQVDGYTF
- | TRBJ2-2 | TRBV30 | - | TGTGCCTGGAGTGAGGGGACGAACACCGGGGAGCTGTTTTTT | CAWSEGTNTGELFF
- | TRBJ1-2 | TRBV5-8 | TRBD1 | TGTGCCAGCAGCGTTGGGACAGGGGGAAGCTATGGCTACACCTTC | CASSVGTGGSYGYTF
- | TRBJ1-1 | TRBV30 | - | TGTGCCTGGATGTGGCAGTTGAACACTGAAGCTTTCTTT | CAWMWQLNTEAFF
- | TRBJ1-1 | TRBV19 | - | TGTGCCAGTAGACCCCCGGGGGACGGGGGGACTGAAGCTTTCTTT | CASRPPGDGGTEAFF
- | TRBJ2-1 | TRBV5-6 | TRBD2 | TGTGCCAGCAAGGGGGGACTAGCGGGATTCAATGAGCAGTTCTTC | CASKGGLAGFNEQFF
- | TRBJ2-7 | TRBV28 | TRBD1 | TGTGCCAGCAGTCAACCGGGACAGGGGACCTACGAGCAGTACTTC | CASSQPGQGTYEQYF
few | TRBJ1-6 | TRBV9 | TRBD1 | TGTGCCAGCAGCACCACAGGGGCGGCGGATTCACCCCTCCACTTT | CASSTTGAADSPLHF
- | TRBJ2-1 | TRBV3-1/TRBV3-2 | - | TGTGCCAGCAGCCTTGGGTGGGCAGGGTCTGGCAATGAGCAGTTCTTC | CASSLGWAGSGNEQFF
- | TRBJ2-5 | TRBV6-5 | TRBD1 | TGTGCCAGCAACCAACAGGGGGGAACTCAAGAGACCCAGTACTTC | CASNQQGGTQETQYF
- | TRBJ1-1 | TRBV7-9 | TRBD1 | TGTGCCAGCAGATCAGGGGGGCAGAACACTGAAGCTTTCTTT | CASRSGGQNTEAFF
- | TRBJ1-4 | TRBV4-1 | TRBD1 | TGCGCCAGCAGCCTGTCAAATCGGGACAGAAATGAAAAACTGTTTTTT | CASSLSNRDRNEKLFF
- | TRBJ1-1 | TRBV4-1 | TRBD1 | TGCGCCAGCAGCCAAGGTGGCAGGGGGCGATCCGTTAGAACTGAAGCTTTCTTT | CASSQGGRGRSVRTEAFF
- | TRBJ2-7 | TRBV28 | TRBD2 | TGTGCCAGCAGTTCTTTATCGGGAGGCCCCCTTTACGAGCAGTACTTC | CASSSLSGGPLYEQYF
- | TRBJ1-5 | TRBV9 | - | TGTGCCAGCAGCGTAGGGGTGGGCCCAACCGATCAGCCCCAGCATTTT | CASSVGVGPTDQPQHF
once | TRBJ2-1 | TRBV9 | TRBD1 | TGTGCCAGCAGCGGGTCCCGGGACAGGTCCCCTTTCAATGAGCAGTTCTTC | CASSGSRDRSPFNEQFF
- | TRBJ1-1 | TRBV4-1 | TRBD1 | TGCGCCAGCAGCCAAGAAAGGGGGCTGGGCACTGAAGCTTTCTTT | CASSQERGLGTEAFF
- | TRBJ2-1 | TRBV30 | TRBD2 | TGTGCCTGGAGTGTACGCTCACTAGCGAACCGCAATGAGCAGTTCTTC | CAWSVRSLANRNEQFF
- | TRBJ1-6 | TRBV5-6 | - | TGTGCCAGCCACGGCCCCGGGGGTAATTCACCCCTCCACTTT | CASHGPGGNSPLHF
- | TRBJ1-4 | TRBV3-1/TRBV3-2 | TRBD1 | TGTGCCAGCAGCCATAGACAGGGGACTAATGAAAAACTGTTTTTT | CASSHRQGTNEKLFF
- | TRBJ2-7 | TRBV4-1 | - | TGCGCCAGCAGCCAAGATTACCCCCAGGGGCTCTACGAGCAGTACTTC | CASSQDYPQGLYEQYF
once | TRBJ1-4 | TRBV6-6 | TRBD1 | TGTGCCAGCAGTTTCGGACAGGGGAAAGAAAAACTGTTTTTT | CASSFGQGKEKLFF
- | TRBJ1-1 | TRBV11-2 | - | TGTGCCAGCAGCTTAGATTTGGGGGGTGAAGCTTTCTTT | CASSLDLGGEAFF
- | TRBJ2-3 | TRBV9 | TRBD1 | TGTGCCAGCAGCGGAAGGACAGGGCTCTCAGATACGCAGTATTTT | CASSGRTGLSDTQYF
- | TRBJ2-1 | TRBV11-3 | TRBD1 | TGTGCCAGCAGCCGACGCGGGGACAGGGTGAATGAGCAGTTCTTC | CASSRRGDRVNEQFF